The rows below give T cell receptor beta chains drawn from one sample of a study of T cells in Graves' hyperthyroidism and ophthalmopathy. From the multiplex PCR reads, TCRdb called clonotypes with MiXCR, one entry per CDR3 protein. The data hold roughly 300,000 distinct CDR3 sequences, with approximately 18% observed a single time. The sequenced material came from blood. These receptor sequences come from a woman between 50 and 59 years old with Graves' hyperthyroidism. Both conserved end residues are part of each CDR3.

v_call: TRBV7-2
cdr3_aa: CASSPGDRLNTEAFF

v_call: TRBV20-1
cdr3_aa: CSARDLKYSGGETQYF

v_call: TRBV2
cdr3_aa: CASRGRGSTDTQYF

v_call: TRBV11-1
cdr3_aa: CASSSAGNTEAFF

v_call: TRBV27
cdr3_aa: CASSLAGTGVIYEQYF

v_call: TRBV28
cdr3_aa: CASSGGGARNTEAFF

v_call: TRBV5-4
cdr3_aa: CASSLSASGGYEQYF

v_call: TRBV20-1
cdr3_aa: CSARVGAGELFF

v_call: TRBV12-3/TRBV12-4
cdr3_aa: CASSLDGNPDTQYF

v_call: TRBV18
cdr3_aa: CASSPEASSNQPQHF

v_call: TRBV20-1
cdr3_aa: CSARDRWGRETEAFF

v_call: TRBV5-1
cdr3_aa: CASSRTATENEKLFF

v_call: TRBV6-5
cdr3_aa: CASSYTLRVRTDTQYF

v_call: TRBV7-9
cdr3_aa: CASSGDAAYEQYF

v_call: TRBV20-1
cdr3_aa: CSPSTLSGQGAIPYEQYF

v_call: TRBV7-9
cdr3_aa: CASIGGGPQETQYF

v_call: TRBV28
cdr3_aa: CASSLEDPNEQFF

v_call: TRBV2
cdr3_aa: CASSEDRQETQYF

v_call: TRBV28
cdr3_aa: CASRPGTHKYNEQFF

v_call: TRBV27
cdr3_aa: CASRKQGAMGTDTQYF

v_call: TRBV20-1
cdr3_aa: CSARDDGTANQPQHF

v_call: TRBV12-5
cdr3_aa: CASGLVKGSPYNEQFF

v_call: TRBV16
cdr3_aa: CASSQSGTGDGYTF

v_call: TRBV29-1
cdr3_aa: CSVVEPSEPEAFF

v_call: TRBV3-1
cdr3_aa: CASSQGLAGGDNEQFF

v_call: TRBV6-1
cdr3_aa: CASSRGEQNTEAFF

v_call: TRBV5-4
cdr3_aa: CASSSQGTDYGYTF

v_call: TRBV4-1
cdr3_aa: CASSQGETGNYGYTF

v_call: TRBV9
cdr3_aa: CASSVEFWSEAFF

v_call: TRBV5-1
cdr3_aa: CASSLEGGGGPIGTQYF

v_call: TRBV28
cdr3_aa: CASSGGTGRGGTGELFF

v_call: TRBV5-6
cdr3_aa: CASSLLTVSGYTF

v_call: TRBV7-9
cdr3_aa: CASSPSGGSHEQYF

v_call: TRBV20-1
cdr3_aa: CSAQGLLVEQYF

v_call: TRBV4-2
cdr3_aa: CASSQDPGVAGALDTQYF

v_call: TRBV2
cdr3_aa: CASSENSFTDTQYF

v_call: TRBV3-1
cdr3_aa: CASSQLGEETQYF

v_call: TRBV7-2
cdr3_aa: CASSFRGALVRAFF

v_call: TRBV12-3/TRBV12-4
cdr3_aa: CASRPRQGNEQFF

v_call: TRBV11-2
cdr3_aa: CASSYSGTTTEQFF